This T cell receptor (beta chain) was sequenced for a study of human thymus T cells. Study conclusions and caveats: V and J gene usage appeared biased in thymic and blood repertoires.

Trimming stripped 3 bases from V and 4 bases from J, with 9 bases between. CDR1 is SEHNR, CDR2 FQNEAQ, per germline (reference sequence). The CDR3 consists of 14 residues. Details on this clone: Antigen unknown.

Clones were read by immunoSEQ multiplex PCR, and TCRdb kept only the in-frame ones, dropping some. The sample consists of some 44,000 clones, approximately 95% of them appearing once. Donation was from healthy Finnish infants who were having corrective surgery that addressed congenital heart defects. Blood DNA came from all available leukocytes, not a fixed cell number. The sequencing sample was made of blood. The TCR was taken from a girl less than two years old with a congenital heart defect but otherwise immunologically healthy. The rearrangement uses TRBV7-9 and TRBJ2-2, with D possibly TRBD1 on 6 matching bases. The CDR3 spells CASSLDRFTGELFF. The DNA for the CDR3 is TGTGCCAGCAGCTTGGACAGATTCACCGGGGAGCTGTTTTTT.